The 29 T cell receptor beta chains given below trace back to one sample, sequenced in a study of T cells in women clearing cervical HPV infection. Generated by immunoSEQ multiplex PCR, the TCRdb table keeps only in-frame clones and is missing some. The repertoire table contains 25,000 to 30,000 clones. Material: blood buffy coat. The source is a woman between 18 and 70 years old with a cervical HPV16 infection that either progressed to CIN3+ or cleared (not recorded which).

To note about this clone: The read ends 3 residues before the CDR3 terminus; that terminus is restored from the germline J gene. The chain is built from TRBV5-5 and TRBJ2-1, with D possibly being TRBD2 (5 bases). The CDR3 is 14 amino acids. Deletions cut 3 bases from V and 4 bases from J, with 11 bases between. The germline gives CDR1 SGHKS, CDR2 YYEKEE (reference sequence). The CDR3 sequence: CASSSGRLYNEQFF. The sequenced part of the CDR3 DNA is TGTGCCAGCAGCTCGGGGAGATTATACAATGAG.

Comments on this clone: The read ends 3 residues before the CDR3 terminus; that terminus is restored from the germline J gene. The rearrangement joins TRBV28 to TRBJ2-7; 8 bases are a match to TRBD2. CDR1 and CDR2 from the germline V gene are MDHEN and SYDVKM. This CDR3 comprises 15 residues. J was trimmed by 3 bases and V by 1 base; bases with no gene match: 5. CDR3 bases read: TGTGCCAGCAGTTTATCCGGGGGGGCTAACTACGAG. Translated: CASSLSGGANYE. Given in full, the CDR3 is CASSLSGGANYEQYF.

Concerning this clone: Other DNA sequences in this specimen translate into the identical CDR3. CDR3 DNA, as far as it was read: TGTGCCTGGAGCCGGAGCGGGGGATACACGGGACGACGCAGGACC. Its translation: CAWSRSGGYTGRRRT. The CDR3, in full, reads CAWSRSGGYTGRRRTQYF. The rearrangement uses TRBV30 and TRBJ2-5; TRBD2 agrees at 8 bases. Read data end 3 residues before the CDR3 end; the end is taken from the germline J gene. The V gene end was trimmed by 3 bases and the J gene end by 7 bases; junction bases not matched to a gene: 22. Germline V gene sequence: CDR1 GTSNPN, CDR2 SVGIG (reference sequence). The CDR3 loop spans 18 amino acids.

With respect to this clone: The sequence runs out 3 residues before the end of the CDR3; the remainder is reconstructed from the germline J gene. This sequence joins TRBV11-2 and TRBJ2-7, with D perhaps matching TRBD1 (6 bases). V was shortened by 4 bases and J by 5 bases, with 15 bases between the two germline ends. The germline CDR1 and CDR2 sequences are SGHAT and FQNNGV. This CDR3 is built from 14 residues. CDR3 DNA, as far as it was read: TGTGCCAGCAGCTCCTGGACAGCGATTAACGAG. Translated, it gives CASSSWTAINE. The whole CDR3 protein is CASSSWTAINEQYF.

Points on this clone: From the germline J gene comes the end of the CDR3, since the read stops 3 residues before it. The rearrangement links TRBV12-3 or TRBV12-4 to TRBJ1-2, with a possible D match to TRBD1 (6 bases). This CDR3 comprises 13 residues. V was trimmed by 2 bases and J by 4 bases, leaving 8 bases between them. The DNA read from the CDR3 is TGTGCCAGCAGTTTACAGGACAGCTATGGC. Translated: CASSLQDSYG. The full CDR3 protein is CASSLQDSYGYTF.

About this clone: The missing CDR3 end, 3 residues past where the read stops, is filled in from the germline J gene. J is TRBJ1-1 and V is TRBV10-3, with D possibly matching TRBD1 (6 bases). CDR1 is ENHRY and CDR2 is SYGVKD in the germline V gene. The CDR3 spans 14 residues. CDR3 residues: CAIWAGVANYGAFF. The sequenced CDR3 bases are TGTGCCATCTGGGCAGGGGTAGCTAACTATGGC.

With regard to this clone: The sequence runs out 3 residues before the end of the CDR3; the remainder is reconstructed from the germline J gene. V is TRBV18 and J is TRBJ1-2; 8 bases are a match to TRBD1. The CDR3 is made up of 16 amino acids. The V gene's germline CDR1 is KGHSH and CDR2 LQKENI. Incomplete CDR3 DNA: TGTGCCAGCTCACCCGAAGACGTGGGACAGGACGACGAC. Amino acid sequence: CASSPEDVGQDDD. The entire CDR3 protein reads CASSPEDVGQDDDYTF.

Comment on this clone: Read sequence stops 3 residues before the CDR3 end, and the germline J gene provides the missing end. The chain carries TRBV19 and TRBJ1-2; no definite D call. In germline, CDR1 is LNHDA, CDR2 SQIVND (reference sequence). The CDR3 sequence is 14 residues long. This CDR3 reads CASSRTGNSYDYTF. The DNA read from the CDR3 is TGTGCCAGTAGTCGGACGGGGAATTCCTACGAC.

With respect to this clone: Read data end 3 residues before the CDR3 end; the end is taken from the germline J gene. The chain links TRBV6-2 or TRBV6-3 to TRBJ1-2; TRBD1 aligns across 7 bases. Germline-derived CDR1 and CDR2 are MNHEY and SVGEGT. The CDR3 is 16 amino acids. The CDR3 region is CASSPSPRDRLLGYTF. The CDR3 bases that were read are TGTGCCAGCAGCCCATCTCCCCGGGACAGACTTCTCGGC.

Of note for this clone: The read halts 3 residues ahead of the CDR3 end, with the missing end drawn from the germline J gene. V usage is TRBV5-1 and J usage is TRBJ1-2, with TRBD1 as a possible D gene (5 bases). The CDR3 length is 14 residues. Germline V gene sequence: CDR1 SGHRS, CDR2 YFSETQ. The sequenced part of the CDR3 DNA is TGCGCCAGCAGCTTTGAGCGGGGGTCCTACGAC. Its protein product is CASSFERGSYD. The complete CDR3 sequence is CASSFERGSYDYTF.

On this clone: The read is 3 residues too short to cover the CDR3 end, so that end is filled in from the germline J gene. The sample holds other DNA sequences that translate to the same CDR3. The chain joins TRBV5-1 to TRBJ1-3, with 8 nucleotides matching TRBD1. The CDR3 totals 14 residues. V lost 5 bases, J lost 4 bases, and 5 bases stayed unmatched. Looked up from germline, CDR1 is SGHRS and CDR2 is YFSETQ. Partial CDR3 DNA: TGCGCCAGCAGGATGACAGGGGTCGGAAACACC. Its translation is CASRMTGVGNT. The entire CDR3 reads CASRMTGVGNTIYF. Full variable domain (remainder filled in from reference TRBV5-1 and TRBJ1-3): KAGVTQTPRYLIKTRGQQVTLSCSPISGHRSVSWYQQTPGQGLQFLFEYFSETQRNKGNFPGRFSGRQFSNSRSEMNVSTLELGDSALYLCASRMTGVGNTIYFGEGSWLTVV.

Concerning this clone: The read is 3 residues too short to cover the CDR3 end, so that end is filled in from the germline J gene. The chain employs TRBV6-1 and TRBJ1-5, with 7 bases that match TRBD1. The length of the CDR3 is 14 residues. Trimming removed 4 bases from V and 6 bases from J; junction bases left unmatched: 6. Germline-derived CDR1 and CDR2 are MNHNS and SASEGT. The CDR3 sequence is CASSVQGGGQPQHF. CDR3 DNA, as far as it was read: TGTGCCAGCAGTGTCCAAGGGGGCGGTCAGCCC.

To note about this clone: The observed sequence ends 3 residues before the CDR3 terminus, with the missing tail filled in from the germline J gene. The V and J genes are TRBV2 and TRBJ1-1, with unresolved D. With 3 bases removed from V and 1 base from J, the gap between germline ends came to 9 bases. Per germline, CDR1 SNHLY and CDR2 FYNNEI. The CDR3 is 14 residues long. The part of the CDR3 DNA that was read is TGTGCCAGCAGTGACTCCAGGAGGAACACTGAA. It codes for CASSDSRRNTE. The whole CDR3 protein reads CASSDSRRNTEAFF.

Points on this clone: Sequence at one end of the junction differs from germline and may be a read error. The CDR3 here is CAGSEARWTGRLSEQFF. The CDR3 bases that were read are TGTGCCGGCAGTGAAGCGCGGTGGACAGGACGACTTAGTGAG. The rearrangement uses TRBV6-1 and TRBJ2-1; 7 nucleotides align to TRBD1. With the read ending 3 residues before the CDR3 end, the germline J gene is used to fill in that end. The CDR3 has 17 residues. In germline, CDR1 is MNHNS, CDR2 SASEGT.

A remark on this clone: The read terminates 3 residues before the CDR3 end, so the remaining end is supplied by the germline J gene. V gene TRBV18 combines with J gene TRBJ1-2; TRBD1 matches at 9 bases. This CDR3 contains 17 residues. Trimming took 3 bases from V and 2 from J; bases not matched to a gene: 10. CDR1 is KGHSH, CDR2 LQKENI, per germline. The CDR3 region is CASSPTDPGQGNYGYTF. The CDR3 DNA, read in part, is TGTGCCAGCTCACCTACAGACCCAGGACAGGGGAACTATGGC.

As concerns this clone: The read falls 3 residues short of the CDR3 end, and the missing part is taken from the germline J gene. The rearrangement links TRBV10-3 to TRBJ1-6, with D unresolved. This CDR3 is 16 amino acids long. The V and J ends lost 5 bases and 1 base respectively, with 12 bases between them. Per the germline V gene, CDR1 is ENHRY and CDR2 is SYGVKD. The covered CDR3 bases are TGTGCCATCAGTTTAGACATGGATTCCTATAATTCACCC. Its protein product is CAISLDMDSYNSP. The full-length CDR3 reads as CAISLDMDSYNSPLHF.

With respect to this clone: Sequencing ends 3 residues short of the CDR3 end; the germline J gene provides the rest. V and J are TRBV7-2 and TRBJ1-2, with D tentatively TRBD1 (5 bases). Looked up from germline, CDR1 is SGHTA and CDR2 is FQGNSA. The CDR3 loop spans 12 amino acids. The CDR3 spells CASSPGHYDYTF. Incomplete CDR3 DNA: TGTGCCAGCAGCCCCGGACACTACGAC.

To note about this clone: The DNA ends 3 residues before the CDR3 does, and the rest of the CDR3 is filled in from the germline J gene. V usage is TRBV6-2 or TRBV6-3 and J usage is TRBJ1-1, with D perhaps TRBD1 (6 bases). Trimming left V 2 bases short and J 6 bases short, with 13 bases between. The germline gives CDR1 MNHEY, CDR2 SVGEGT. The CDR3 spans 14 residues. The CDR3 bases that were read are TGTGCCAGCAGTTACGCTACAGGGATGGCTGAA. As protein: CASSYATGMAE. The whole CDR3 protein reads CASSYATGMAEAFF.

Points on this clone: The CDR3 end is not reached by the read, which stops 3 residues before it; the germline J gene fills it in. The chain has TRBV5-1 and TRBJ1-2; 7 bases are shared with TRBD1. Losses at the gene ends were 3 bases for V and 6 bases for J; bases not matched to a gene: 23. Germline V gene sequence: CDR1 SGHRS, CDR2 YFSETQ. The CDR3 consists of 19 residues. CDR3 in amino acids: CASSSPSTGAASKSHGYTF. Incomplete CDR3 DNA: TGCGCCAGCAGCTCGCCATCCACAGGGGCAGCCAGTAAGTCCCATGGC.

Points on this clone: The read is 3 residues too short to cover the CDR3 end, so that end is filled in from the germline J gene. The chain combines TRBV5-4 with TRBJ1-1; TRBD1 might be the D (6 bases). The germline CDR1 and CDR2 sequences are SGHNT and YYREEE (reference sequence). This CDR3 is 15 amino acids long. Between the trimmed V and J ends, which lost 2 bases and 3 bases, there was a span of 14 bases. The CDR3 sequence: CASSLSPGADTEAFF. Partial CDR3 DNA: TGTGCCAGCAGCTTATCACCAGGGGCGGACACTGAA.

A word on this clone: The observed sequence ends 3 residues before the CDR3 terminus, with the missing tail filled in from the germline J gene. The genes are TRBV7-2 and TRBJ1-2; D gene unclear. Germline CDR1 reads SGHTA; CDR2 reads FQGNSA. The CDR3 is 11 residues long. The CDR3 region is CASSASYDYTF. The sequenced CDR3 bases are TGTGCCAGCAGCGCCTCCTACGAC.

Regarding this clone: Read coverage stops 3 residues before the CDR3 terminus; the germline J gene supplies the remainder. This chain links TRBV18 with TRBJ2-4; 7 bases fit TRBD1. CDR1 is KGHSH, CDR2 LQKENI, per germline. The CDR3 consists of 14 residues. The sequenced part of the CDR3 DNA is TGTGCCAGCTCACCTCAGGGACAGCAGTATGGT. It encodes CASSPQGQQYG. The full CDR3 reads CASSPQGQQYGQYF.

Remarks on this clone: Coverage ceases 3 residues before the CDR3 finishes, and the germline J gene fills in the end. V is TRBV5-6 and J is TRBJ2-3; D is uncertain. This CDR3 has 13 residues. In germline, CDR1 is SGHDT, CDR2 YYEEEE. CDR3 DNA, as far as it was read: TGTGCCAGCAGCTCGACTGACGGAGAGACG. Its protein product is CASSSTDGET. The whole CDR3 reads CASSSTDGETQYF.

Turning to this clone: The read comes to an end 3 residues before the CDR3 does, leaving the germline J gene to fill in the end. The chain joins TRBV6-2 or TRBV6-3 to TRBJ2-7; no reliable D call. Germline V CDR1 and CDR2: MNHEY, SVGEGT. This CDR3 has 13 residues. Deletions cut 6 bases from V and 6 bases from J, with 15 bases between. The CDR3 DNA, read in part, is TGTGCCAGCAGATCCACTTCCGGTCGCGAG. Its translation: CASRSTSGRE. The entire CDR3 sequence reads CASRSTSGREQYF.

A remark on this clone: The missing CDR3 end, 3 residues past where the read stops, is filled in from the germline J gene. The chain uses TRBV7-9 and TRBJ1-1, with TRBD1 matching over 10 bases. CDR1 and CDR2 (germline): SEHNR, FQNEAQ (reference sequence). V was pared by 8 bases and J by 5 bases, with 8 bases of the junction left unmatched. CDR3 length equals 14 residues. CDR3: CASSPGTGATEAFF. The CDR3 DNA, read in part, is TGTGCCAGCTCGCCCGGGACAGGGGCGACTGAA.

Concerning this clone: From the germline J gene comes the end of the CDR3, since the read stops 3 residues before it. This chain uses TRBV6-1 with TRBJ2-1, with 8 nucleotides matching TRBD2. The length of the CDR3 is 16 residues. J was trimmed by 7 bases and V by 4 bases; bases with no gene match: 12. The germline CDR1 and CDR2 sequences are MNHNS and SASEGT. CDR3 sequence reads: CASSGTLRGAPNEQFF. The sequenced CDR3 bases are TGTGCCAGCAGTGGCACTCTGCGGGGGGCCCCTAATGAG.

Comments on this clone: The read comes to an end 3 residues before the CDR3 does, leaving the germline J gene to fill in the end. J is TRBJ1-5 and V is TRBV18; 8 bases are shared with TRBD1. The CDR3 is 14 residues long. V lost 3 bases to trimming and J lost 5 bases; unmatched junction nucleotides: 3. Germline V gene sequence: CDR1 KGHSH, CDR2 LQKENI. The CDR3 here is CASSPQGADQPQHF. Partial CDR3 DNA: TGTGCCAGCTCACCGCAGGGGGCCGATCAGCCC.

Note on this clone: The read falls 3 residues short of the CDR3 end, and the missing part is taken from the germline J gene. This chain uses TRBV7-9 with TRBJ2-4; 7 bases are a match to TRBD1. CDR1 and CDR2 (germline): SEHNR, FQNEAQ (reference sequence). The CDR3 length is 15 residues. The chain's CDR3 is CASSFDRDSNQPQYF. The CDR3 bases that were read are TGTGCCAGCAGCTTCGACAGGGATAGCAATCAGCCT.

A word on this clone: The read comes to an end 3 residues before the CDR3 does, leaving the germline J gene to fill in the end. V usage is TRBV6-2 or TRBV6-3 and J usage is TRBJ1-1, with no clear D. The CDR3 totals 15 residues. The germline gives CDR1 MNHEY, CDR2 SVGEGT. V shed 0 bases and J shed 4 bases, with 12 bases lying between them. Here the CDR3 reads CASSYSPGVGTEAFF. The sequenced CDR3 bases are TGTGCCAGCAGTTACTCCCCGGGTGTGGGCACTGAA.